What follows are 25 T cell receptor beta chains derived from one specimen sequenced in a study of blood T cells in healthy people across ages. Together with a sample-barcoded 5' primer, a J-beta primer mix was included in a second PCR lasting about 7 to 11 cycles. MiXCR, run by TCRdb on the 5' RACE reads, gives a single entry per CDR3 protein. The data hold about 1.5 million distinct CDR3 sequences, with 42% observed a single time. The sequenced sample was blood. The source is a woman between 18 and 29 years old in good health.

V usage is TRBV5-1 and J usage is TRBJ1-5; possibly TRBD1 for D (5 bases). The length of the CDR3 is 16 residues. Germline V gives CDR1 SGHRS, CDR2 YFSETQ. V was cut by 0 bases and J by 1 base, with 11 bases left in between. As DNA, the CDR3 is TGCGCCAGCAGCTTGGGGGGAACAGGAAGCAATCAGCCCCAGCATTTT. Amino acid sequence: CASSLGGTGSNQPQHF.

V gene TRBV6-5 combines with J gene TRBJ2-4; the match to TRBD1 covers 10 bases. V lost 5 bases and J lost 7; bases outside the gene matches: 8. This CDR3 spans 15 amino acids. Germline CDR1 is MNHEY and CDR2 is SVGAGI. The CDR3 here is CASSDRDRGSNIQYF. The CDR3 nucleotides are TGTGCCAGCAGTGACCGGGACAGGGGATCCAACATTCAGTACTTC.

This clonotype was found a few times. V usage is TRBV12-3 or TRBV12-4 and J usage is TRBJ2-3; D unresolved. Deletions cut 7 bases from V and 2 bases from J, with 7 bases between. There are 12 residues in the CDR3. The CDR3 DNA follows: TGTGCCAGCAAGGGCTACACAGATACGCAGTATTTT. Translating gives CASKGYTDTQYF.

The genes are TRBV28 and TRBJ2-3, with 9 bases fitting TRBD1. The CDR3 spans 17 residues. V trimming: 3 bases; J trimming: 7 bases; junction bases outside the gene matches: 14. Germline V lookup: CDR1 MDHEN, CDR2 SYDVKM. CDR3: CASSFVRGTGNDYTQYF. In nucleotides, the CDR3 is TGTGCCAGCAGTTTTGTTCGGGGGACAGGGAATGATTATACGCAGTATTTT.

The chain carries TRBV6-6 and TRBJ2-1; 10 nucleotides match TRBD2. J gave up 7 bases and V 8 bases, and 17 bases lay outside the gene matches. The germline V gene encodes CDR1 MNHNY and CDR2 SVGAGI (reference sequence). This CDR3 contains 17 residues. The CDR3 loop is CASASGPGLALSNEQFF. CDR3 sequence (DNA): TGTGCCAGCGCCTCAGGCCCGGGACTAGCGCTAAGTAATGAGCAGTTCTTC.

The chain employs TRBV6-1 and TRBJ1-4; the match to TRBD1 covers 9 bases. CDR1 is MNHNS and CDR2 is SASEGT in the germline V gene. With V trimmed by 6 bases and J by 8 bases, 13 bases remained unmatched. The CDR3 totals 16 residues. As DNA, the CDR3 is TGTGCCAGCAGCGCCGAACAGGGGGCGCCGGGGGAAAAACTGTTTTTT. Translation: CASSAEQGAPGEKLFF.

This clonotype was seen ten or more times. The rearrangement joins TRBV27 to TRBJ1-1; D is perhaps TRBD1 (5 bases). The length of the CDR3 is 14 residues. V lost 6 bases and J 2 bases, leaving 13 bases between the germline ends. Looked up from germline, CDR1 is MNHEY and CDR2 is SMNVEV (reference sequence). The CDR3: CASSLRGGNTEAFF. DNA of the CDR3: TGTGCCAGCAGCCTCCGGGGGGGAAACACTGAAGCTTTCTTT.

This clonotype was observed a handful of times. The genes are TRBV6-2 or TRBV6-3 and TRBJ2-2; D call uncertain. Trimming cost V 5 bases and J 0 bases, with 10 bases left between them. CDR1 and CDR2 (germline): MNHEY, SVGEGT. This CDR3 comprises 15 residues. The CDR3 region is CASSNGLTNTGELFF. The CDR3 DNA sequence: TGTGCCAGCAGTAACGGGTTAACGAACACCGGGGAGCTGTTTTTT.

The sample holds a few counts of this clonotype. The gene calls are TRBV2 and TRBJ2-1; a possible D gene is TRBD2 (7 bases). Deletions cut 11 bases from V and 6 bases from J, with 11 bases between. Germline V CDR1 and CDR2: SNHLY, FYNNEI. CDR3 size: 11 residues. CDR3: CAGRGGNEQFF. CDR3 bases: TGTGCCGGGAGGGGGGGCAATGAGCAGTTCTTC.

This clonotype was seen once. Its ends do not fully match the called genes, so a read error is possible. The chain combines TRBV7-8 with TRBJ2-7, with 9 positions matching TRBD1. CDR1 is SGHVS, CDR2 FQNEAQ, per germline. CDR3 length equals 15 residues. The CDR3 here is CASSPGTGSAYERYF. CDR3 coding DNA: TGTGCCAGCAGCCCCGGGACAGGGTCTGCCTACGAGCGGTACTTC.

Here the CDR3 reads CASSFGGTTYNEQFF. Written as DNA, the CDR3 is TGCGCCAGCAGCTTCGGCGGGACTACCTACAATGAGCAGTTCTTC. This chain connects TRBV5-1 to TRBJ2-1; TRBD2 aligns across 7 bases. The CDR3 covers 15 residues. Unmatched junction bases numbered 4, after V lost 2 bases and J lost 2 bases. The germline gives CDR1 SGHRS, CDR2 YFSETQ.

This clonotype has a handful of counts. CDR3 in DNA: TGCAGTGCTGCGCCGCCCCCCTACAATGAGCAGTTCTTC. It yields the protein CSAAPPPYNEQFF. This rearrangement joins TRBV20-1 to TRBJ2-1; D unclear. The CDR3 is 13 amino acids. Germline loops: CDR1 DFQATT, CDR2 SNEGSKA (reference sequence). Trimming cost V 5 bases and J 2 bases, with 10 bases left between them.

This clonotype was observed a handful of times. The chain links TRBV18 to TRBJ1-4; no reliable D call. CDR3 size: 14 residues. CDR1 is KGHSH and CDR2 is LQKENI in the germline V gene. V was trimmed by 6 bases and J by 7 bases, leaving 15 bases between them. The CDR3 here is CASSPMLDGEKLFF. CDR3 sequence (DNA): TGTGCCAGCTCCCCGATGTTGGACGGTGAAAAACTGTTTTTT.

The chain links TRBV18 to TRBJ2-3; TRBD2 is a possible D gene (5 bases). This CDR3 is 18 amino acids long. Trimming took 3 bases from V and 6 from J, leaving 25 bases between them. The germline CDR1 and CDR2 sequences are KGHSH and LQKENI. The CDR3 region has the DNA TGTGCCAGCTCACCCCTAACACTGACTTCGAGGGCCGGTGATACGCAGTATTTT. Translating gives CASSPLTLTSRAGDTQYF.

J is TRBJ1-5 and V is TRBV7-9; the match to TRBD1 covers 7 bases. V lost 5 bases to trimming and J lost 4 bases; unmatched junction nucleotides: 8. The CDR3 is made up of 15 amino acids. Germline V gene lookup returns CDR1 SEHNR and CDR2 FQNEAQ (reference sequence). The CDR3 loop is CASSPQGGLNQPQHF. In DNA form, the CDR3 reads TGTGCCAGCAGCCCGCAGGGGGGCCTTAATCAGCCCCAGCATTTT.

About this clonotype itself: A much larger clone differs from this one at a single base, so this may be a read error. The chain joins TRBV29-1 to TRBJ2-7; 7 nucleotides match TRBD2. Per the germline V gene, CDR1 is SQVTM and CDR2 is ANQGSEA. The length of the CDR3 is 13 residues. V lost 5 bases, J lost 4 bases, and 8 bases stayed unmatched. The DNA for the CDR3 is TGCAGCGTTAATACCGGGGGGTTGTACGAGCAGTACTTC. Its protein is CSVNTGGLYEQYF.

This clonotype was seen only a few times. The chain recombines TRBV20-1 with TRBJ2-1; D possibly corresponds to TRBD2 (5 bases). The germline gives CDR1 DFQATT, CDR2 SNEGSKA (reference sequence). The CDR3 is 13 residues long. Deletions cut 1 base from V and 8 bases from J, with 12 bases between. The CDR3 sequence: CSARGPAGDEQFF. In nucleotides, the CDR3 is TGCAGTGCTAGAGGACCCGCCGGGGATGAGCAGTTCTTC.

In this sample, this clonotype turned up a few times. The chain joins TRBV20-1 to TRBJ2-3; perhaps TRBD2 as D (6 bases). Trimming took off 2 bases at V and 2 bases at J, with 14 bases between the two ends. This CDR3 region has 15 residues. The germline gives CDR1 DFQATT, CDR2 SNEGSKA (reference sequence). The CDR3 DNA follows: TGCAGTGCTAGATATGCGGGGCTAAACACAGATACGCAGTATTTT. As protein: CSARYAGLNTDTQYF.

This clonotype was seen more than once but under ten times. This chain links TRBV20-1 with TRBJ2-4; weak D call: TRBD1 (5 bases). The tail of the sequence fits TRBJ2-7 better, so the J call may be wrong. Germline lookup yields CDR1 DFQATT and CDR2 SNEGSKA (reference sequence). There are 12 residues in the CDR3. In DNA, the CDR3 is TGCAGTGCTCCCGACAGAACCTACGAGCAGTACTTC. This encodes CSAPDRTYEQYF.

This clonotype was seen only a few times. The V and J genes are TRBV27 and TRBJ2-1, with D perhaps TRBD1 (5 bases). The CDR3 is 15 residues long. From germline, CDR1 is MNHEY and CDR2 SMNVEV (reference sequence). Between the trimmed V and J ends, which lost 7 bases and 0 bases, there was a span of 13 bases. The CDR3 protein is CASKSDRSSYNEQFF. CDR3 coding DNA: TGTGCCAGCAAAAGCGACAGAAGCTCCTACAATGAGCAGTTCTTC.

The J gene is TRBJ2-5, the V gene TRBV6-1; maybe TRBD1 (6 bases). Deletions cut 6 bases from V and 11 bases from J, with 19 bases between. Germline-derived CDR1 and CDR2 are MNHNS and SASEGT. This CDR3 is 13 amino acids long. The CDR3, as DNA: TGTGCCAGCAGCCTGTCCAGGGGTCATGAGCAGTACTTC. It codes for CASSLSRGHEQYF.

The rearrangement uses TRBV20-1 and TRBJ2-7; tentative D call: TRBD2 (5 bases). Trimming cost V 5 bases and J 2 bases, with 19 bases left between them. CDR1 is DFQATT and CDR2 is SNEGSKA in the germline V gene (reference sequence). CDR3 size: 15 residues. In DNA form, the CDR3 reads TGCAGTGCTGGCGAACTAGGAACTATTACCTACGAGCAGTACTTC. It specifies CSAGELGTITYEQYF.

This clonotype has only a few counts. The gene calls are TRBV20-1 and TRBJ1-2; the D gene is possibly TRBD1 (6 bases). This CDR3 contains 13 residues. V was shortened by 5 bases and J by 7 bases, with 17 bases between the two germline ends. Germline assignment: CDR1 DFQATT and CDR2 SNEGSKA (reference sequence). The CDR3 is CSAATSIRGGYTF. CDR3 coding DNA: TGCAGTGCTGCGACATCCATCAGGGGTGGCTACACCTTC.

This clonotype was seen only a few times. This rearrangement joins TRBV10-3 to TRBJ2-7, with 10 bases that match TRBD1. Germline loops: CDR1 ENHRY, CDR2 SYGVKD. Unmatched junction bases numbered 8, after V lost 8 bases and J lost 4 bases. The CDR3 extends over 14 amino acids. CDR3 nucleotide sequence: TGTGCCATCGCACACGGGACAGGGGAGTACGAGCAGTACTTC. This gives the protein CAIAHGTGEYEQYF.

The chain combines TRBV5-1 with TRBJ2-1; possibly TRBD1 for D (6 bases). The germline V gene has CDR1 SGHRS and CDR2 YFSETQ. Trimming pared 2 bases from V and 4 bases from J, leaving 13 bases between. The CDR3 covers 15 residues. The CDR3 nucleotides are TGCGCCAGCAGCTTTCCGGGACAAGCTTACAATGAGCAGTTCTTC. Translation: CASSFPGQAYNEQFF.